The 28 T cell receptor beta chains below were found in one sample sequenced in a study of T cells expressing NK-cell markers. TCRdb re-called the 5' RACE reads; every CDR3 protein appears as one record, without DNA. This table holds 450,000 to 600,000 distinct CDR3 sequences. Specimen: blood T cells: a sorted CD56 or NKG2C T cell subset, CD4+ or CD8+ T cells, or bulk PBMC T cells (not recorded which). The origin of the receptors is a man younger than 35 in good health.

This chain connects TRBV5-1 to TRBJ2-2; TCRdb selects TRBD2, and the lack of DNA leaves this call unchecked. The germline gives CDR1 SGHRS, CDR2 YFSETQ. CDR3 length equals 17 residues. The CDR3 spells CASSLVVQAGLTGELFF.

The chain joins TRBV5-1 to TRBJ2-4; TCRdb gives TRBD1 as the D gene, but with no DNA this cannot be confirmed. Germline V gives CDR1 SGHRS, CDR2 YFSETQ. The CDR3 has 14 amino acids. Here the CDR3 reads CASSLGSGGARGYF.

V usage is TRBV4-1 and J usage is TRBJ2-3; TCRdb designates TRBD2, a call that cannot be tested without DNA. The germline V gene encodes CDR1 MGHRA and CDR2 YSYEKL. The length of the CDR3 is 14 residues. The CDR3 loop reads CASSPVGGRGTQYF.

This chain uses TRBV10-3 with TRBJ2-1; lacking DNA, the TRBD1 call made by TCRdb goes unchecked. CDR3 size: 13 residues. Germline V gene data show CDR1 as ENHRY and CDR2 as SYGVKD. The CDR3 loop is CAISEGTNMEQFF.

The chain's CDR3 is CSASPDRGLGYTF. This chain connects TRBV20-1 to TRBJ1-2; the D gene TCRdb calls, TRBD1, cannot be checked with no DNA. This CDR3 is 13 amino acids long. CDR1 is DFQATT, CDR2 SNEGSKA, per germline (reference sequence).

The V call is TRBV24-1, the J call TRBJ2-5; TCRdb's assignment of TRBD2 cannot be checked, as there is no DNA. Germline assignment: CDR1 KGHDR and CDR2 SFDVKD. This CDR3 spans 16 amino acids. The CDR3 reads CATSDFREGYQETQYF.

The chain links TRBV6-5 to TRBJ2-5; without DNA, the TCRdb call of TRBD1 cannot be checked. Germline CDR1 and CDR2: MNHEY and SVGAGI. This CDR3 is built from 13 residues. CDR3: CASGTGSRETQYF.

The rearrangement joins TRBV6-5 to TRBJ2-7; TCRdb selects TRBD2, and the lack of DNA leaves this call unchecked. The CDR3 consists of 14 residues. Germline CDR1 reads MNHEY; CDR2 reads SVGAGI. CDR3 region: CASSYEPSDYEQYF.

The V call is TRBV12-3 or TRBV12-4, the J call TRBJ2-3; the TCRdb call, TRBD2, lacks DNA for checking. This CDR3 region has 15 residues. CDR3 sequence reads: CASRRGSGWADTQYF.

The chain recombines TRBV3-1 with TRBJ2-5; TCRdb gives TRBD2 as the D gene, but with no DNA this cannot be confirmed. The CDR3 loop spans 16 amino acids. The germline V gene has CDR1 LGHDT and CDR2 YNNKEL (reference sequence). The CDR3 is CASSRRPGLVKETQYF.

The rearrangement uses TRBV12-3 or TRBV12-4 and TRBJ2-5; TCRdb's D call of TRBD1 is untestable without DNA. This CDR3 spans 15 amino acids. Here the CDR3 reads CASSLGAGLQETQYF.

CDR3 residues: CASSLIQGYETQYF. The chain recombines TRBV11-2 with TRBJ2-5; the D call of TRBD1 rests on TCRdb alone, since no DNA is present to check it. The CDR3 is made up of 14 amino acids. Looked up from germline, CDR1 is SGHAT and CDR2 is FQNNGV.

This sequence joins TRBV5-1 and TRBJ2-7; with no DNA, the TCRdb D assignment of TRBD2 cannot be verified. The CDR3 is made up of 14 amino acids. The V gene's germline CDR1 is SGHRS and CDR2 YFSETQ. The CDR3 sequence is CASSLTRLLGEQYF.

CDR3 loop: CASSHRTGEETQYF. V gene TRBV4-1 combines with J gene TRBJ2-5; the TCRdb D gene call, TRBD1, has no DNA to confirm it. CDR3 length equals 14 residues. Germline V gene data show CDR1 as MGHRA and CDR2 as YSYEKL.

V is TRBV15 and J is TRBJ1-1. The CDR3 totals 13 residues. Germline lookup yields CDR1 LNHNV and CDR2 YYDKDF (reference sequence). CDR3 protein: CATSDGWYPEAFF.

The chain links TRBV6-5 to TRBJ1-1. Germline-derived CDR1 and CDR2 are MNHEY and SVGAGI. The CDR3 extends over 16 amino acids. The CDR3 reads CASSLPLGRALAEAFF.

V and J are TRBV10-3 and TRBJ2-1; the D call from TCRdb, TRBD2, cannot be confirmed without DNA. The germline gives CDR1 ENHRY, CDR2 SYGVKD. CDR3 size: 17 residues. This CDR3 reads CAISEGLWTSGRYEQFF.

This chain connects TRBV15 to TRBJ2-7; without DNA, the TCRdb call of TRBD2 cannot be checked. Germline V lookup: CDR1 LNHNV, CDR2 YYDKDF (reference sequence). The CDR3 runs to 15 residues. The CDR3 region is CATSSPGLEDYEQYF. The full variable domain, with the rest looked up from reference TRBV15 and TRBJ2-7, is DAMVIQNPRYQVTQFGKPVTLSCSQTLNHNVMYWYQQKSSQAPKLLFHYYDKDFNNEADTPDNFQSRRPNTSFCFLDIRSPGLGDTAMYLCATSSPGLEDYEQYFGPGTRLTVT.

This chain connects TRBV29-1 to TRBJ2-1. This CDR3 region has 14 residues. CDR1 and CDR2 (germline): SQVTM, ANQGSEA. Here the CDR3 reads CSVEDKVTSNEQFF.

V gene TRBV10-2 combines with J gene TRBJ1-1; the TCRdb D gene call, TRBD1, has no DNA to confirm it. CDR1 is WSHSY and CDR2 is SAAADI in the germline V gene. This CDR3 has 14 amino acids. CDR3 sequence reads: CASKNRGLNTEAFF.

The chain has TRBV24-1 and TRBJ2-6; lacking DNA, the TRBD2 call made by TCRdb goes unchecked. The CDR3 sequence is 14 residues long. The V gene's germline CDR1 is KGHDR and CDR2 SFDVKD. This chain's CDR3 is CATRASAGANVLTF.

This CDR3 reads CASGSGQGANEQFF. This sequence joins TRBV12-5 and TRBJ2-1; TCRdb proposes TRBD1, but this gene call is untestable without DNA. The CDR3 is made up of 14 amino acids. Germline loops: CDR1 LGHNT, CDR2 FRNRAP.

The CDR3 here is CASSHTSDGELFF. The V call is TRBV12-3 or TRBV12-4, the J call TRBJ2-2; TCRdb indicates TRBD2, and absent DNA this call remains unverified. This CDR3 is built from 13 residues.

V usage is TRBV11-3 and J usage is TRBJ2-1; TCRdb lists TRBD2, though no DNA is available to test this call. The CDR3 covers 16 residues. Germline assignment: CDR1 SGHNT and CDR2 YENEEA. CDR3 sequence reads: CASSSNLASTYNEQFF.

This chain's CDR3 is CASSRASFGNTIYF. The genes are TRBV5-1 and TRBJ1-3. Germline V lookup: CDR1 SGHRS, CDR2 YFSETQ. The CDR3 spans 14 residues.

The V gene is TRBV9, the J gene TRBJ2-3. Per germline, CDR1 SGDLS and CDR2 YYNGEE. The CDR3 extends over 14 amino acids. CDR3 sequence reads: CASSVAVGADTQYF. The variable domain in full, with the rest retrieved from reference TRBV9 and TRBJ2-3, is DSGVTQTPKHLITATGQRVTLRCSPRSGDLSVYWYQQSLDQGLQFLIQYYNGEERAKGNILERFSAQQFPDLHSELNLSSLELGDSALYFCASSVAVGADTQYFGPGTRLTVL.

The V gene is TRBV3-1, the J gene TRBJ2-1; the D call from TCRdb, TRBD1, cannot be confirmed without DNA. CDR3 length equals 13 residues. The V gene's germline CDR1 is LGHDT and CDR2 YNNKEL (reference sequence). CDR3 loop: CASSQLQGTEQFF.

This chain uses TRBV6-5 with TRBJ1-4. The CDR3 loop spans 17 amino acids. Germline V gene lookup returns CDR1 MNHEY and CDR2 SVGAGI. The CDR3 sequence is CASSFLGTSASDEKLFF.